The clone carrying this TCR beta chain occurred many times. The antigen is unknown. With a J-beta primer mix and a sample-barcoded 5' primer, a second PCR ran about 6 to 11 cycles. TCRdb independently ran MiXCR on the 5' RACE reads; one entry per CDR3 protein. Seen here are 710,000 or so distinct CDR3 sequences, 32% observed once, and the top ten hold 15%. The entry originates in a study of blood T cells in healthy people across ages. The ends lost 0 bases at V and 8 bases at J; junction bases unmatched: 3. There are 13 residues in the CDR3. Whole-study results and caveats: Fewer expanded clones and more diversity marked long-lived versus aged donors.

The sample consisted of blood. The genes are TRBV12-3 or TRBV12-4 and TRBJ1-2; 7 bases match TRBD1. The source of this sequence is a woman over 75 in good health. CDR3 nucleotide sequence: TGTGCCAGCAGTTTAGCGCAGGGGGGGGGCTACACCTTC. Protein: CASSLAQGGGYTF.